Listed below are T cell receptor beta chains from one sample, sequenced in a study of T cell responses to AZD1222 COVID-19 vaccine. Produced via immunoSEQ multiplex PCR; TCRdb's table is partial and in-frame only. This table has 150,000 to 200,000 clones, less than 95% appearing once. Sequencing was performed on peripheral blood, taken on day 0 of AZD1222 vaccination. Source of these receptors: an adult in good health. The CDR3 runs from the conserved cysteine through the conserved F or W. The D gene is left open where the match is weak. Size is omitted from some rows. Given values are once, few, many or a class for expanded clones.

abundance: once; len: 11; d_gene: .; j_gene: TRBJ1-2; v_gene: TRBV9; CDR3nt: TGTGCCAGCAGCGTAGGGTTGGACTACACCTTC; CDR3aa: CASSVGLDYTF
abundance: .; len: 13; d_gene: .; j_gene: TRBJ2-7; v_gene: TRBV6-4; CDR3nt: TGTGCCAGCAGTCGCGGGCCTGGGAGGGAGCAGTACTTC; CDR3aa: CASSRGPGREQYF
abundance: .; len: 19; d_gene: TRBD2; j_gene: TRBJ2-5; v_gene: TRBV7-2; CDR3nt: TGTGCCAGCAGCTTAGCTGCTTGGACTAGCGGGAGCCGACAAGAGACCCAGTACTTC; CDR3aa: CASSLAAWTSGSRQETQYF
abundance: .; len: 14; d_gene: TRBD1; j_gene: TRBJ1-1; v_gene: TRBV30; CDR3nt: TGTGCCTGGATCCGACAGGGCCAGAACACTGAAGCTTTCTTT; CDR3aa: CAWIRQGQNTEAFF
abundance: .; len: 18; d_gene: .; j_gene: TRBJ2-6; v_gene: TRBV27; CDR3nt: TGTGCCAGCACCCCTGGAGACTTAGCCCCCTCTGGGGCCAACGTCCTGACTTTC; CDR3aa: CASTPGDLAPSGANVLTF
abundance: once; len: 12; d_gene: .; j_gene: TRBJ2-3; v_gene: TRBV11-3; CDR3nt: TGTGCCAGCAGCTTTGGCGGAGATACGCAGTATTTT; CDR3aa: CASSFGGDTQYF
abundance: .; len: 14; d_gene: .; j_gene: TRBJ2-7; v_gene: TRBV5-4; CDR3nt: TGTGCCAGCAGCTTAGCAAGGTTTGGTTTGGAGCAGTACTTC; CDR3aa: CASSLARFGLEQYF
abundance: .; len: 12; d_gene: .; j_gene: TRBJ2-5; v_gene: TRBV7-9; CDR3nt: TGTGCCAGCGGACACGTCCAAGAGACCCAGTACTTC; CDR3aa: CASGHVQETQYF
abundance: .; len: 16; d_gene: TRBD2; j_gene: TRBJ2-7; v_gene: TRBV7-3; CDR3nt: TGTGCCAGCAGCTCCTCGGGGACTAGCGAACACTACGAGCAGTACTTC; CDR3aa: CASSSSGTSEHYEQYF
abundance: .; len: 17; d_gene: TRBD1; j_gene: TRBJ1-5; v_gene: TRBV6-6; CDR3nt: TGTGCCAGCAGTCCATTGGGGACAGGGGCTGTAATTCAGCCCCAGCATTTT; CDR3aa: CASSPLGTGAVIQPQHF
abundance: .; len: 14; d_gene: .; j_gene: TRBJ2-7; v_gene: TRBV11-3; CDR3nt: TGTGCCAGCAGCCAAGGACCCACCTCCTACGAGCAGTACTTC; CDR3aa: CASSQGPTSYEQYF
abundance: .; len: 17; d_gene: .; j_gene: TRBJ2-6; v_gene: TRBV14; CDR3nt: TGTGCCAGCAGCCAACTAGACAGTCTACACGGGGCCAACGTCCTGACTTTC; CDR3aa: CASSQLDSLHGANVLTF
abundance: .; len: 16; d_gene: .; j_gene: TRBJ2-1; v_gene: TRBV6-5; CDR3nt: TGTGCCAGCAGTTACTCGGTCCATAAGGGGCTCAATGAGCAGTTCTTC; CDR3aa: CASSYSVHKGLNEQFF
abundance: .; len: 13; d_gene: .; j_gene: TRBJ2-7; v_gene: TRBV2; CDR3nt: TGTGCCAGTGTCGTTAGGGGTGAAGCCGAGCAGTACTTC; CDR3aa: CASVVRGEAEQYF
abundance: .; len: 14; d_gene: TRBD1; j_gene: TRBJ1-2; v_gene: TRBV9; CDR3nt: TGTGCCAGCAGCGTAGGGGGACAGAACTATGGCTACACCTTC; CDR3aa: CASSVGGQNYGYTF
abundance: .; len: 17; d_gene: .; j_gene: TRBJ1-2; v_gene: TRBV14; CDR3nt: TGTGCCAGCAGCCAAGACTTAACCCCACCTCACCTCTATGGCTACACCTTC; CDR3aa: CASSQDLTPPHLYGYTF
abundance: .; len: 14; d_gene: TRBD1; j_gene: TRBJ2-7; v_gene: TRBV27; CDR3nt: TGTGCCAGCAGTCCCCGGACAGGGCCCTACGAGCAGTACTTC; CDR3aa: CASSPRTGPYEQYF
abundance: .; len: 18; d_gene: .; j_gene: TRBJ1-5; v_gene: TRBV2; CDR3nt: TGTGCCAGCAGGAGGGGGGGCCTTCAGAAGTATAGCAATCAGCCCCAGCATTTT; CDR3aa: CASRRGGLQKYSNQPQHF
abundance: .; len: 15; d_gene: .; j_gene: TRBJ1-2; v_gene: TRBV5-5; CDR3nt: TGTGCCAGCAGCCGCACAGCTCCGATTAACTATGGCTACACCTTC; CDR3aa: CASSRTAPINYGYTF
abundance: .; len: 12; d_gene: .; j_gene: TRBJ1-6; v_gene: TRBV3-1/TRBV3-2; CDR3nt: TGTGCCAGCAGCCGCGCTAATTCACCCCTCCACTTT; CDR3aa: CASSRANSPLHF
abundance: .; len: 14; d_gene: .; j_gene: TRBJ1-2; v_gene: TRBV5-5; CDR3nt: TGTGCCAGCAGCTTGGCCCAGGGAGGCTATGGCTACACCTTC; CDR3aa: CASSLAQGGYGYTF
abundance: .; len: 13; d_gene: .; j_gene: TRBJ2-7; v_gene: TRBV27; CDR3nt: TGTGCCAGCAGTCAGACGGAGGCCTACGAGCAGTACTTC; CDR3aa: CASSQTEAYEQYF
abundance: .; len: 15; d_gene: .; j_gene: TRBJ1-4; v_gene: TRBV15; CDR3nt: TGTGCCACCACTCGCAGGCGGGGCCCTAATGAAAAACTGTTTTTT; CDR3aa: CATTRRRGPNEKLFF
abundance: few; len: 13; d_gene: TRBD1; j_gene: TRBJ2-2; v_gene: TRBV7-3; CDR3nt: TGTGCCAGCGCGACAGGGAGCACCGGGGAGCTGTTTTTT; CDR3aa: CASATGSTGELFF
abundance: .; len: 12; d_gene: .; j_gene: TRBJ2-7; v_gene: TRBV3-1/TRBV3-2; CDR3nt: TGTGCCAGCAGCCTACATGGGGGCCAGCAGTACTTC; CDR3aa: CASSLHGGQQYF
abundance: .; len: 15; d_gene: TRBD1; j_gene: TRBJ1-2; v_gene: TRBV6-5; CDR3nt: TGTGCCAGCAGTTACTCTGGACAGGGGAACTATGGCTACACCTTC; CDR3aa: CASSYSGQGNYGYTF
abundance: .; len: 13; d_gene: .; j_gene: TRBJ2-5; v_gene: TRBV9; CDR3nt: TGTGCCAGCAGCGCCCTGTACCAAGAGACCCAGTACTTC; CDR3aa: CASSALYQETQYF
abundance: .; len: 11; d_gene: .; j_gene: TRBJ2-1; v_gene: TRBV28; CDR3nt: TGTGCCACAAACAGCGGAGGTGAGCAGTTCTTC; CDR3aa: CATNSGGEQFF
abundance: .; len: 16; d_gene: .; j_gene: TRBJ2-3; v_gene: TRBV27; CDR3nt: TGTGCCAGCAGTCAAGGACCAGGTGCTAGCACAGATACGCAGTATTTT; CDR3aa: CASSQGPGASTDTQYF
abundance: .; len: 14; d_gene: .; j_gene: TRBJ1-2; v_gene: TRBV28; CDR3nt: TGTGCCAGCAGTTTAACCCTACCCCCCTATGGCTACACCTTC; CDR3aa: CASSLTLPPYGYTF
abundance: .; len: 13; d_gene: TRBD1; j_gene: TRBJ1-2; v_gene: TRBV5-4; CDR3nt: TGTGCCAGCAGCTTGGAGACAGGGGTCGGCTACACCTTC; CDR3aa: CASSLETGVGYTF
abundance: few; len: 14; d_gene: TRBD1; j_gene: TRBJ1-4; v_gene: TRBV5-1; CDR3nt: TGCGCCAGCAGCCGAGGGACAGAGAATGAAAAACTGTTTTTT; CDR3aa: CASSRGTENEKLFF
abundance: .; len: 16; d_gene: .; j_gene: TRBJ2-2; v_gene: TRBV28; CDR3nt: TGTGCCAGCAGCCTGGTGGTAGCGGTGAACACCGGGGAGCTGTTTTTT; CDR3aa: CASSLVVAVNTGELFF
abundance: .; len: 15; d_gene: .; j_gene: TRBJ1-5; v_gene: TRBV5-6; CDR3nt: TGTGCCAGCAGCTTGGGCAGTCATAGCAATCAGCCCCAGCATTTT; CDR3aa: CASSLGSHSNQPQHF
abundance: .; len: 13; d_gene: TRBD1; j_gene: TRBJ1-5; v_gene: TRBV24-1; CDR3nt: TGTGCCACCCAGGACAGGGGCAATCAGCCCCAGCATTTT; CDR3aa: CATQDRGNQPQHF
abundance: medium-sized; len: 16; d_gene: TRBD2; j_gene: TRBJ2-1; v_gene: TRBV6-2/TRBV6-3; CDR3nt: TGTGCCAGCAGTTACGTTGCGGGAGGATCCTACAATGAGCAGTTCTTC; CDR3aa: CASSYVAGGSYNEQFF
abundance: .; len: 16; d_gene: TRBD2; j_gene: TRBJ2-5; v_gene: TRBV5-4; CDR3nt: TGTGCCAGCAGCTTCTGGATTAGCGGGAGTGTAGAGACCCAGTACTTC; CDR3aa: CASSFWISGSVETQYF
abundance: .; len: 13; d_gene: .; j_gene: TRBJ1-5; v_gene: TRBV28; CDR3nt: TGTGCTTGCGGGGGTGGAAGCAATCAGCCCCAGCATTTT; CDR3aa: CACGGGSNQPQHF
abundance: .; len: 15; d_gene: .; j_gene: TRBJ1-2; v_gene: TRBV4-3; CDR3nt: TGCGCCAGCAGCCAAGATTCCACCGCTAATGGGGGCTACACCTTC; CDR3aa: CASSQDSTANGGYTF
abundance: .; len: 14; d_gene: .; j_gene: TRBJ2-2; v_gene: TRBV19; CDR3nt: TGTGCCAGTTGGGGGGCAGGGCGCACCGGGGAGCTGTTTTTT; CDR3aa: CASWGAGRTGELFF
abundance: .; len: 11; d_gene: .; j_gene: TRBJ1-6; v_gene: TRBV30; CDR3nt: TGTGCCTGGAGTAGGGTCGAACTCCTCCACTTT; CDR3aa: CAWSRVELLHF
abundance: .; len: 15; d_gene: .; j_gene: TRBJ2-1; v_gene: TRBV5-1; CDR3nt: TGCGCCAGCAGCAACGGACAGTCTGTCTACAATGAGCAGTTCTTC; CDR3aa: CASSNGQSVYNEQFF
abundance: few; len: 16; d_gene: TRBD1; j_gene: TRBJ1-4; v_gene: TRBV5-4; CDR3nt: TGTGCCAGCAGCTTTGGACAGGGGAAAGGAAACGAAAAACTGTTTTTT; CDR3aa: CASSFGQGKGNEKLFF
abundance: .; len: 13; d_gene: TRBD1; j_gene: TRBJ1-1; v_gene: TRBV10-3; CDR3nt: TGTGCCATTGGACAGGCGGTTGACACTGAAGCTTTCTTT; CDR3aa: CAIGQAVDTEAFF
abundance: .; len: 13; d_gene: TRBD1; j_gene: TRBJ2-7; v_gene: TRBV19; CDR3nt: TGTGCCAGTAGTACGACAGGGTTTGACGAGCAGTACTTC; CDR3aa: CASSTTGFDEQYF
abundance: .; len: 15; d_gene: .; j_gene: TRBJ2-7; v_gene: TRBV7-6; CDR3nt: TGTGCCAGCAGCTTAGTCGAGCAGGCGCGAAACGAGCAGTACTTC; CDR3aa: CASSLVEQARNEQYF
abundance: .; len: 13; d_gene: TRBD1; j_gene: TRBJ2-7; v_gene: TRBV24-1; CDR3nt: TGTGCCACCTTCCAGGGGGCCTACTACGAGCAGTACTTC; CDR3aa: CATFQGAYYEQYF
abundance: few; len: 14; d_gene: .; j_gene: TRBJ2-2; v_gene: TRBV7-9; CDR3nt: TGTGCCAGCAGCCAGGATTCGAACACCGGGGAGCTGTTTTTT; CDR3aa: CASSQDSNTGELFF
abundance: .; len: 14; d_gene: .; j_gene: TRBJ1-1; v_gene: TRBV6-2/TRBV6-3; CDR3nt: TGTGCCAGCAGTTACTCAAGGGGGAACACTGAAGCTTTCTTT; CDR3aa: CASSYSRGNTEAFF
abundance: .; len: 15; d_gene: .; j_gene: TRBJ2-7; v_gene: TRBV7-6; CDR3nt: TGTGCCAGCAGCTTAAGGCGGGACCACTCCTACGAGCAGTACTTC; CDR3aa: CASSLRRDHSYEQYF
abundance: .; len: 15; d_gene: .; j_gene: TRBJ2-1; v_gene: TRBV7-2; CDR3nt: TGTGCCAGCAGCTTAGGGGGAATTTCCTACAATGAGCAGTTCTTC; CDR3aa: CASSLGGISYNEQFF
abundance: .; len: 15; d_gene: TRBD1; j_gene: TRBJ2-7; v_gene: TRBV7-3; CDR3nt: TGTGCCAGCAGCCCAGTCGGGACAGATCGTTACGAGCAGTACTTC; CDR3aa: CASSPVGTDRYEQYF
abundance: .; len: 16; d_gene: .; j_gene: TRBJ1-2; v_gene: TRBV19; CDR3nt: TGTGCCAGTAAGGTCACAGCCGCTGCCGCTAACTATGGCTACACCTTC; CDR3aa: CASKVTAAAANYGYTF
abundance: once; len: 13; d_gene: .; j_gene: TRBJ1-2; v_gene: TRBV19; CDR3nt: TGTGCCAGTAGTTTAGGGCAGTCCTATGGCTACACCTTC; CDR3aa: CASSLGQSYGYTF